The rows below give T cell receptor beta chains drawn from one sample of a study of T-cell reconstitution after alpha-beta-depleted transplantation in children. From the PCR reads, TCRdb called clonotypes with MiXCR, one entry per CDR3 protein. The sample consists of nearly 250,000 distinct CDR3 sequences, just under 8.5% of them appearing once. The sequencing used PBMCs, mostly from graft donor cells, collected 180 days after TCRalphabeta/CD19-depleted stem cell transplant. These receptors were collected from a male patient between 10 and 17 years old who had a stem cell transplant for acute lymphoblastic leukemia, so the T cells may come from the graft donor. Both conserved end residues are part of each CDR3. The D gene is left open where the match is weak. Size is stated for part of the rows, as once, few or many counts, or as a class when the clone is expanded.

CDR3aa: CATSPGTSYEQYF
CDR3nt: TGTGCCACCAGCCCCGGGACCTCCTACGAGCAGTACTTC
abundance: many
j_gene: TRBJ2-7
v_gene: TRBV24-1
d_gene: NA

CDR3aa: CASSLEGRRLAGGYEQYF
CDR3nt: TGTGCCAGCAGCTTAGAAGGGAGGCGACTAGCGGGGGGATACGAGCAGTACTTC
abundance: many
j_gene: TRBJ2-7
v_gene: TRBV11-2
d_gene: TRBD2

CDR3aa: CASSPQGVPGGSAQHF
CDR3nt: TGTGCCAGCTCACCGCAGGGGGTCCCGGGCGGATCAGCCCAGCATTTT
abundance: NA
j_gene: TRBJ1-5
v_gene: TRBV18
d_gene: TRBD1

CDR3aa: CASTSGPFSKNIQYF
CDR3nt: TGTGCCAGCACCTCCGGCCCCTTCTCCAAAAACATTCAGTACTTC
abundance: many
j_gene: TRBJ2-4
v_gene: TRBV28
d_gene: NA

CDR3aa: CASRQSETQYF
CDR3nt: TGTGCCAGCAGACAATCCGAGACCCAGTACTTC
abundance: many
j_gene: TRBJ2-5
v_gene: TRBV6-1
d_gene: NA

CDR3aa: CASSLEPGFYEQYF
CDR3nt: TGCGCCAGCAGCTTGGAACCAGGTTTCTACGAGCAGTACTTC
abundance: many
j_gene: TRBJ2-7
v_gene: TRBV5-1
d_gene: NA

CDR3aa: CASHKGNTIYF
CDR3nt: TGCGCCAGCCATAAGGGAAACACCATATATTTT
abundance: many
j_gene: TRBJ1-3
v_gene: TRBV5-1
d_gene: NA

CDR3aa: CASSPPPGGPPKNIQYF
CDR3nt: TGTGCCAGCAGTCCCCCCCCGGGAGGGCCGCCCAAAAACATTCAGTACTTC
abundance: many
j_gene: TRBJ2-4
v_gene: TRBV28
d_gene: TRBD2

CDR3aa: CASSTLYWPGNTEAFF
CDR3nt: TGTGCCAGCAGCACTCTCTATTGGCCGGGGAACACTGAAGCTTTCTTT
abundance: many
j_gene: TRBJ1-1
v_gene: TRBV7-8
d_gene: NA

CDR3aa: CASSLLRQPQHF
CDR3nt: TGTGCCAGCAGTCTCCTTCGTCAGCCCCAGCATTTT
abundance: many
j_gene: TRBJ1-5
v_gene: TRBV12-3/TRBV12-4
d_gene: NA

CDR3aa: CASSPGLVSDTQYF
CDR3nt: TGCGCCAGCAGCCCAGGACTAGTCTCAGATACGCAGTATTTT
abundance: many
j_gene: TRBJ2-3
v_gene: TRBV4-3
d_gene: TRBD2

CDR3aa: CASSLVEGRTTNEKLFF
CDR3nt: TGCGCCAGCAGCTTGGTGGAGGGGAGGACAACTAATGAAAAACTGTTTTTT
abundance: many
j_gene: TRBJ1-4
v_gene: TRBV5-1
d_gene: NA

CDR3aa: CASSPLPRENGGELFF
CDR3nt: TGTGCCAGCTCACCACTGCCTAGAGAAAATGGCGGGGAGCTGTTTTTT
abundance: NA
j_gene: TRBJ2-2
v_gene: TRBV18
d_gene: NA

CDR3aa: CASSGGPGELFF
CDR3nt: TGTGCCAGCAGCGGGGGACCCGGGGAGCTGTTTTTT
abundance: many
j_gene: TRBJ2-2
v_gene: TRBV7-9
d_gene: NA

CDR3aa: CASRAGVHTGELFF
CDR3nt: TGTGCCAGCAGGGCAGGGGTTCACACCGGGGAGCTGTTTTTT
abundance: many
j_gene: TRBJ2-2
v_gene: TRBV28
d_gene: NA

CDR3aa: CSARSGLAGVFYEQYF
CDR3nt: TGCAGTGCCCGATCGGGACTAGCGGGGGTGTTCTACGAGCAGTACTTC
abundance: many
j_gene: TRBJ2-7
v_gene: TRBV20-1
d_gene: TRBD2

CDR3aa: CASDLGEGDQPQHF
CDR3nt: TGTGCCAGCGACTTAGGGGAGGGGGATCAGCCCCAGCATTTT
abundance: many
j_gene: TRBJ1-5
v_gene: TRBV28
d_gene: NA

CDR3aa: CASSDPLASSSYEQYF
CDR3nt: TGCGCCAGCAGTGACCCGCTAGCGTCAAGCTCCTACGAGCAGTACTTC
abundance: many
j_gene: TRBJ2-7
v_gene: TRBV10-2
d_gene: NA

CDR3aa: CSVERGTNTEAFF
CDR3nt: TGCAGCGTTGAACGGGGGACGAACACTGAAGCTTTCTTT
abundance: many
j_gene: TRBJ1-1
v_gene: TRBV29-1
d_gene: NA

CDR3aa: CASSLKRVGKQPQHF
CDR3nt: TGTGCCAGCAGTTTAAAGCGTGTAGGGAAGCAGCCCCAGCATTTT
abundance: many
j_gene: TRBJ1-5
v_gene: TRBV12-3/TRBV12-4
d_gene: NA

CDR3aa: CASSSDSYNTEAFF
CDR3nt: TGTGCCAGCAGCTCGGACAGTTACAACACTGAAGCTTTCTTT
abundance: many
j_gene: TRBJ1-1
v_gene: TRBV11-2
d_gene: NA

CDR3aa: CASSSRGWRNEQFF
CDR3nt: TGTGCCAGCAGTTCCCGCGGGTGGCGGAATGAGCAGTTCTTC
abundance: many
j_gene: TRBJ2-1
v_gene: TRBV12-3/TRBV12-4
d_gene: NA

CDR3aa: CASSSDTGLYEQYF
CDR3nt: TGCGCCAGCAGCTCCGACACGGGACTCTACGAGCAGTACTTC
abundance: many
j_gene: TRBJ2-7
v_gene: TRBV5-1
d_gene: NA

CDR3aa: CASSVKYEQYF
CDR3nt: TGTGCCAGCAGTGTGAAATACGAGCAGTACTTC
abundance: many
j_gene: TRBJ2-7
v_gene: TRBV6-1
d_gene: NA

CDR3aa: CASSPTTSGGTTYNEQFF
CDR3nt: TGTGCCAGCAGCCCTACGACTAGCGGGGGGACTACCTACAATGAGCAGTTCTTC
abundance: NA
j_gene: TRBJ2-1
v_gene: TRBV11-2
d_gene: TRBD2

CDR3aa: CASSLVAGSSYEQYF
CDR3nt: TGTGCCAGCAGCTTAGTGGCAGGGAGCTCCTACGAGCAGTACTTC
abundance: many
j_gene: TRBJ2-7
v_gene: TRBV7-9
d_gene: NA

CDR3aa: CASSVEGYQTQYF
CDR3nt: TGTGCCAGCAGTGTCGAGGGTTACCAGACCCAGTACTTC
abundance: many
j_gene: TRBJ2-5
v_gene: TRBV25-1
d_gene: NA

CDR3aa: CAIGREDEQFF
CDR3nt: TGTGCCATCGGGCGGGAGGATGAGCAGTTCTTC
abundance: many
j_gene: TRBJ2-1
v_gene: TRBV10-3
d_gene: TRBD2

CDR3aa: CASSLFGQGSGNTIYF
CDR3nt: TGTGCCAGCAGTTTGTTCGGACAGGGCTCTGGAAACACCATATATTTT
abundance: few
j_gene: TRBJ1-3
v_gene: TRBV28
d_gene: TRBD1

CDR3aa: CASSGDRGSSYEQYF
CDR3nt: TGTGCCAGTAGTGGGGACAGGGGGTCCTCCTACGAGCAGTACTTC
abundance: NA
j_gene: TRBJ2-7
v_gene: TRBV19
d_gene: TRBD1

CDR3aa: CASRPTSGNRYNEQFF
CDR3nt: TGTGCCAGCAGGCCGACTAGCGGGAACAGGTACAATGAGCAGTTCTTC
abundance: many
j_gene: TRBJ2-1
v_gene: TRBV28
d_gene: TRBD2

CDR3aa: CASSLGTPVADTQYF
CDR3nt: TGTGCCAGCAGTTTAGGGACACCGGTGGCAGATACGCAGTATTTT
abundance: few
j_gene: TRBJ2-3
v_gene: TRBV27
d_gene: NA

CDR3aa: CASSLAKREMGTDTQYF
CDR3nt: TGCGCCAGCAGCTTGGCAAAACGGGAGATGGGCACAGATACGCAGTATTTT
abundance: many
j_gene: TRBJ2-3
v_gene: TRBV5-1
d_gene: NA

CDR3aa: CSAKRGIHSSPGYTF
CDR3nt: TGCAGTGCCAAGCGAGGGATCCATTCTTCACCTGGCTACACCTTC
abundance: many
j_gene: TRBJ1-2
v_gene: TRBV20-1
d_gene: NA

CDR3aa: CSASGLTSGSPDTQYF
CDR3nt: TGCAGTGCTAGTGGTCTAACTAGCGGGAGCCCAGATACGCAGTATTTT
abundance: many
j_gene: TRBJ2-3
v_gene: TRBV20-1
d_gene: TRBD2

CDR3aa: CASSISTDTQYF
CDR3nt: TGTGCCAGTAGTATTAGCACAGATACGCAGTATTTT
abundance: many
j_gene: TRBJ2-3
v_gene: TRBV19
d_gene: NA

CDR3aa: CASSLISGQQFF
CDR3nt: TGTGCCAGCAGCTTGATCAGCGGTCAGCAGTTCTTC
abundance: many
j_gene: TRBJ2-1
v_gene: TRBV6-1
d_gene: NA

CDR3aa: CASSVETDTQYF
CDR3nt: TGTGCCAGCAGCGTAGAGACAGATACGCAGTATTTT
abundance: many
j_gene: TRBJ2-3
v_gene: TRBV9
d_gene: NA

CDR3aa: CASSRRPETQYF
CDR3nt: TGTGCCAGCAGCAGAAGGCCAGAGACCCAGTACTTC
abundance: many
j_gene: TRBJ2-5
v_gene: TRBV7-2
d_gene: NA

CDR3aa: CASSLAGVSNEQFF
CDR3nt: TGTGCCAGCAGCTTAGCGGGAGTTAGCAATGAGCAGTTCTTC
abundance: many
j_gene: TRBJ2-1
v_gene: TRBV7-3
d_gene: TRBD2

CDR3aa: CASSYLPTGSSSTDTQYF
CDR3nt: TGTGCCAGCAGCTACCTACCTACAGGGTCCTCTAGCACAGATACGCAGTATTTT
abundance: many
j_gene: TRBJ2-3
v_gene: TRBV6-5
d_gene: NA

CDR3aa: CASSLGQGARGNTEAFF
CDR3nt: TGTGCCAGCAGCCTCGGACAGGGGGCGCGGGGGAACACTGAAGCTTTCTTT
abundance: many
j_gene: TRBJ1-1
v_gene: TRBV4-2
d_gene: TRBD1

CDR3aa: CASSADRAPMSLNSPLHF
CDR3nt: TGTGCCAGCAGTGCGGACAGGGCTCCAATGTCCCTTAATTCACCCCTCCACTTT
abundance: many
j_gene: TRBJ1-6
v_gene: TRBV27
d_gene: TRBD1

CDR3aa: CASSPLLNTEAFF
CDR3nt: TGTGCCAGCTCACCACTCTTGAACACTGAAGCTTTCTTT
abundance: many
j_gene: TRBJ1-1
v_gene: TRBV18
d_gene: NA

CDR3aa: CASSPMGGTDYGYTF
CDR3nt: TGTGCCAGCTCACCAATGGGAGGGACAGACTATGGCTACACCTTC
abundance: many
j_gene: TRBJ1-2
v_gene: TRBV18
d_gene: TRBD1